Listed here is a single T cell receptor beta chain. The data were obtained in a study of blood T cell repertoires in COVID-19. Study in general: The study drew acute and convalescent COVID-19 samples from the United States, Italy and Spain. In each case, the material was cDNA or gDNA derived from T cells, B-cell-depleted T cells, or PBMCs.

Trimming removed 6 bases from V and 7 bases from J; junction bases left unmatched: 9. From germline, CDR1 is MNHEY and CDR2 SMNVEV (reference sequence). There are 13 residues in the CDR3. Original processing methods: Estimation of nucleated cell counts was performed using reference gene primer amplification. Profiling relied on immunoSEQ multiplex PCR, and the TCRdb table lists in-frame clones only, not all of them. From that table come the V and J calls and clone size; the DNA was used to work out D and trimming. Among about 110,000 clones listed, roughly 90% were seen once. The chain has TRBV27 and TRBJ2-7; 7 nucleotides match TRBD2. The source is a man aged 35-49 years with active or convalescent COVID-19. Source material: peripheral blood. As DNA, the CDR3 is TGTGCCAGCAGGAGGACTAGTGTGAGGGAGCAGTACTTC. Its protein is CASRRTSVREQYF.